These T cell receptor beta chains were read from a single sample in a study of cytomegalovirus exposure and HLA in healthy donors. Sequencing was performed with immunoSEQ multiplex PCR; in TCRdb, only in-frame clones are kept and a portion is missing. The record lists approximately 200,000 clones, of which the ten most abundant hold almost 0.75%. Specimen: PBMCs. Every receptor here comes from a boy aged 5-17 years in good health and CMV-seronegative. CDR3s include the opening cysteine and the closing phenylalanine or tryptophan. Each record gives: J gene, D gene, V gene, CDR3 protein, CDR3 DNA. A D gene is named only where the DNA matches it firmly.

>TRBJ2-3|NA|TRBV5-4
CAMHRQAIYTDTQYF
TGTGCCATGCACCGACAGGCCATATACACAGATACGCAGTATTTT
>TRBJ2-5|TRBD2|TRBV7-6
CASSSPLRGIQETQYF
TGTGCCAGCAGCTCCCCGTTGCGGGGGATACAAGAGACCCAGTACTTC
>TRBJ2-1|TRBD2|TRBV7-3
CASSLRGGTSGYNEQFF
TGTGCCAGCAGCTTAAGGGGCGGGACTAGCGGATACAATGAGCAGTTCTTC
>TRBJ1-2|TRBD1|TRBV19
CASSMGTAIGYTF
TGTGCCAGTAGTATGGGGACAGCGATCGGCTACACCTTC
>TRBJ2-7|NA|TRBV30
CAWSVLSFYEQYF
TGTGCCTGGAGTGTACTCTCTTTCTACGAGCAGTACTTC
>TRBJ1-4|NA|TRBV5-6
CASSTKNGEKLFF
TGTGCCAGCAGCACCAAAAACGGGGAAAAACTGTTTTTT
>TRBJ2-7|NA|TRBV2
CASSEGRVDEQYF
TGTGCCAGCAGTGAGGGCAGGGTAGACGAGCAGTACTTC
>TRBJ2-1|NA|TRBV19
CASSFIPRTYYNEQFF
TGTGCCAGTAGCTTCATCCCCCGGACTTATTACAATGAGCAGTTCTTC
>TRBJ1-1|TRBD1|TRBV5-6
CASNSMTGRYRNTEAFF
TGTGCCAGCAACTCTATGACAGGGCGGTATCGGAACACTGAAGCTTTCTTT
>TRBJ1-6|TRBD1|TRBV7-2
CASKTGLGVNSPLHF
TGTGCCAGCAAGACAGGGCTGGGGGTTAATTCACCCCTCCACTTT
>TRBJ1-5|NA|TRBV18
CASSPVGSHQPQHF
TGTGCCAGCTCACCTGTGGGTAGCCATCAGCCCCAGCATTTT
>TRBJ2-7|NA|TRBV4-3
CASSQDWRGGDYEQYF
TGCGCCAGCAGCCAAGATTGGAGGGGCGGGGACTACGAGCAGTACTTC
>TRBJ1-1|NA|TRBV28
CASSFSMNTEAFF
TGTGCCAGCAGTTTTTCTATGAACACTGAAGCTTTCTTT
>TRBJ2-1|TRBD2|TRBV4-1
CASSQERLGLAGGNEQFF
TGCGCCAGCAGCCAAGAGAGACTGGGACTAGCGGGGGGCAATGAGCAGTTCTTC
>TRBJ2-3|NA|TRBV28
CASSLFPYTQYF
TGTGCCAGCAGTTTATTCCCCTATACGCAGTATTTT
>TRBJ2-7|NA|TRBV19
CASSIVPSDEQYF
TGTGCCAGTAGTATAGTTCCCTCGGACGAGCAGTACTTC